This entry lists 5 T cell receptor beta chains sequenced from one sample in a study of spatial heterogeneity in lung cancer. As for time point: sample taken at primary tumor resection. Whole RNA, which was extracted from tumor, nontumor lung tissue or frozen PBMC, was sequenced without any cell sorting. MiXCR, applied by TCRdb to the 5' RACE reads, yields one record per CDR3 protein. In the table there are about 82,000 distinct CDR3 sequences, 10% to 15% of which are singletons. Sequences were derived from PBMCs, sampled at surgery. The receptors were gathered from a male donor with early-stage non-small cell lung cancer.

This clonotype was counted between two and nine times. CDR3 residues: CASSPLRTGEQFF. In DNA form, the CDR3 reads TGTGCCAGCAGCCCTCTCAGGACAGGGGAGCAGTTCTTC. The chain recombines TRBV3-1 with TRBJ2-1; 8 bases agree with TRBD1. The CDR3 sequence is 13 residues long. CDR1 LGHDT and CDR2 YNNKEL come from the germline V gene (reference sequence). V trimming: 4 bases; J trimming: 10 bases; junction bases outside the gene matches: 6.

This clonotype was seen more than once but under ten times. The chain joins TRBV7-2 to TRBJ1-1; weak D call: TRBD1 (5 bases). Germline values: CDR1 SGHTA, CDR2 FQGNSA. V was trimmed by 4 bases and J by 1 base, leaving 10 bases between them. The CDR3 has 14 amino acids. This chain's CDR3 is CASSYATGNTEAFF. The DNA for the CDR3 is TGTGCCAGCAGCTACGCCACAGGGAACACTGAAGCTTTCTTT.

This clonotype showed up just a few times. The chain has TRBV7-9 and TRBJ2-7; TRBD2 might be the D (5 bases). The CDR3 extends over 14 amino acids. V was trimmed by 7 bases and J by 0 bases, leaving 13 bases between them. The germline CDR1 and CDR2 sequences are SEHNR and FQNEAQ (reference sequence). CDR3 in amino acids: CASTYGLGSYEQYF. The CDR3 DNA is TGTGCCAGCACCTACGGACTGGGCTCCTACGAGCAGTACTTC.

In this sample, this clonotype turned up many times. The chain couples TRBV29-1 to TRBJ2-7; D is ambiguous. Germline CDR1 reads SQVTM; CDR2 reads ANQGSEA. The length of the CDR3 is 13 residues. V was shortened by 5 bases and J by 0 bases, with 11 bases between the two germline ends. The CDR3 sequence is CSVFGFSSYEQYF. The CDR3 DNA reads as TGCAGCGTTTTCGGCTTCAGCTCCTACGAGCAGTACTTC.

The sample holds a few counts of this clonotype. V usage is TRBV5-1 and J usage is TRBJ2-7; 8 bases line up with TRBD2. Per the germline V gene, CDR1 is SGHRS and CDR2 is YFSETQ. V shed 4 bases, J shed 5 bases, and the junction held 11 bases outside the gene matches. The CDR3 spans 15 residues. The CDR3: CASSPIAGRIDEQYF. The CDR3 DNA reads TGCGCCAGCAGCCCCATAGCGGGAAGGATCGACGAGCAGTACTTC.